A single sample gave rise to the 13 T cell receptor beta chains below, sequenced in a study of T cell repertoires in ileal Crohn's disease. Assay used: immunoSEQ multiplex PCR; TCRdb lists only in-frame clones, some missing. This table has thousands of clones, roughly 78% appearing once. The time point is: proximal margin of the surgical specimen (macroscopically non-inflamed). Sequenced input: ileal tissue. The source of these receptors is an adult with Crohn's disease.

V is TRBV6-1 and J is TRBJ2-2; D is ambiguous. Germline assignment: CDR1 MNHNS and CDR2 SASEGT. Trimming removed 10 bases at V and 4 bases at J, with 10 bases between. This CDR3 contains 12 residues. The chain's CDR3 is CATPDFTGELFF. DNA of the CDR3: TGTGCCACCCCAGATTTCACCGGGGAGCTGTTTTTT.

This chain uses TRBV28 with TRBJ1-2, with D possibly TRBD1 on 6 matching bases. CDR1 and CDR2 (germline): MDHEN, SYDVKM. The CDR3 contains 13 residues. V lost 6 bases and J lost 7, with 15 bases in between. CDR3 coding DNA: TGTGCCAGCAGCCCCACAGGGATTCTTGGCTACACCTTC. It translates to CASSPTGILGYTF.

This clone was recorded once. This sequence joins TRBV6-4 and TRBJ2-2, with 11 positions matching TRBD1. V was clipped by 2 bases and J by 4 bases; unmatched bases: 0. The germline CDR1 and CDR2 sequences are MRHNA and SNTAGT. This CDR3 contains 15 residues. CDR3 region: CASSDGTGGTGELFF. CDR3 nucleotides: TGTGCCAGCAGTGACGGGACAGGGGGCACCGGGGAGCTGTTTTTT.

As concerns this clone: In the same sample, other DNA sequences code for this CDR3. V is TRBV7-2 and J is TRBJ2-5; no definite D call. This CDR3 has 13 amino acids. The V gene lost 1 base and the J gene lost 3 bases, with 6 bases spanning the gap. Germline V gives CDR1 SGHTA, CDR2 FQGNSA. The CDR3 region has the DNA TGTGCCAGCAGCTTAGGGACGAAAGAGACCCAGTACTTC. Translating gives CASSLGTKETQYF.

This chain connects TRBV6-5 to TRBJ1-2; D unclear. V was cut by 5 bases and J by 4 bases, with 5 bases left in between. The germline gives CDR1 MNHEY, CDR2 SVGAGI. This CDR3 spans 11 amino acids. The DNA of the CDR3 is TGTGCCAGCAGTAGCGCCTATGGCTACACCTTC. As protein: CASSSAYGYTF.

This chain uses TRBV2 with TRBJ1-4; TRBD1 is a possible D gene (5 bases). Trimming removed 3 bases at V and 8 bases at J, with 19 bases between. CDR1 and CDR2 from the germline V gene are SNHLY and FYNNEI. The CDR3 sequence is 16 residues long. The DNA for the CDR3 is TGTGCCAGCAGTGAGGGGGACGGAAGAAATGGGGAAAAACTGTTTTTT. Encoded protein: CASSEGDGRNGEKLFF. Supplemented by reference TRBV2 and TRBJ1-4, the full variable domain reads EPEVTQTPSHQVTQMGQEVILRCVPISNHLYFYWYRQILGQKVEFLVSFYNNEISEKSEIFDDQFSVERPDGSNFTLKIRSTKLEDSAMYFCASSEGDGRNGEKLFFGSGTQLSVL.

The rearrangement links TRBV6-5 to TRBJ2-1; D is possibly TRBD2 (6 bases). The ends were cut back, 0 bases at V and 6 bases at J, with 9 bases in the middle. Germline lookup yields CDR1 MNHEY and CDR2 SVGAGI. CDR3 size: 14 residues. This chain's CDR3 is CASSYSASVNEQFF. The DNA of the CDR3 is TGTGCCAGCAGTTACTCGGCTAGCGTCAATGAGCAGTTCTTC.

The chain employs TRBV6-1 and TRBJ2-7; D gene ambiguous. V was trimmed by 6 bases and J by 0 bases, leaving 15 bases between them. The CDR3 consists of 15 residues. Germline V CDR1 and CDR2: MNHNS, SASEGT. The CDR3 DNA reads TGTGCCAGCAGCCAAGATCTAGGTAGCTCCTACGAGCAGTACTTC. It is translated as CASSQDLGSSYEQYF.

The V call is TRBV27, the J call TRBJ2-2; no clear D gene. The V end lost 4 bases, the J end lost 2 bases, and 11 bases lay between the germline ends. The CDR3 has 15 residues. Per germline, CDR1 MNHEY and CDR2 SMNVEV (reference sequence). The CDR3, as DNA: TGTGCCAGCAGTTCCATAAAGGGTAACACCGGGGAGCTGTTTTTT. Translating gives CASSSIKGNTGELFF.

The chain carries TRBV5-6 and TRBJ1-5; D call uncertain. This CDR3 contains 13 residues. The germline V gene encodes CDR1 SGHDT and CDR2 YYEEEE. V shed 3 bases and J shed 9 bases, with 13 bases lying between them. In DNA, the CDR3 is TGTGCCAGCAGCTCCTCGCTGGCGGGGCCCCAGCATTTT. Protein product: CASSSSLAGPQHF.

The rearrangement links TRBV5-6 to TRBJ1-2; 9 nucleotides agree with TRBD1. Germline CDR1 SGHDT, CDR2 YYEEEE. The CDR3 extends over 14 amino acids. Trimming took 0 bases from V and 6 from J; bases not matched to a gene: 3. CDR3 sequence reads: CASSLVGDRDGYTF. The CDR3 DNA is TGTGCCAGCAGCTTGGTAGGGGACAGGGATGGCTACACCTTC.

This CDR3 is CASSPSHWTYEQYF. CDR3 sequence (DNA): TGTGCCAGCAGCCCATCCCATTGGACCTACGAGCAGTACTTC. This chain links TRBV6-5 with TRBJ2-7; the D is unclear. Germline CDR1 and CDR2: MNHEY and SVGAGI. Trimming removed 6 bases at V and 2 bases at J, with 14 bases between. There are 14 residues in the CDR3.

In this sample, this clone turned up a few times. V usage is TRBV19 and J usage is TRBJ1-1; D gene unclear. Germline CDR1 and CDR2: LNHDA and SQIVND (reference sequence). CDR3 length: 12 residues. Trimming left V 2 bases short and J 7 bases short, with 8 bases between. CDR3 coding DNA: TGTGCCAGTAGTATACGGGCGGGTGAAGCTTTCTTT. Translation gives CASSIRAGEAFF.